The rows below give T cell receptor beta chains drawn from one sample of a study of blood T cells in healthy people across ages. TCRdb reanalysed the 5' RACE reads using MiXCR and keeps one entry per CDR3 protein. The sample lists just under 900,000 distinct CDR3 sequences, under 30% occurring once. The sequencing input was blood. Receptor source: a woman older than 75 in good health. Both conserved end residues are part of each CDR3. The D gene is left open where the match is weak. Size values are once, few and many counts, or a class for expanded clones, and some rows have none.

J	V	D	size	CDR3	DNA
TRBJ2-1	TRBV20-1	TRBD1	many	CSARAYRGTANEQFF	TGCAGTGCGAGAGCATACAGGGGGACTGCGAATGAGCAGTTCTTC
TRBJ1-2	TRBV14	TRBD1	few	CASSHERATGTGGRDGYTF	TGTGCCAGCAGCCACGAGAGGGCCACCGGGACAGGGGGCAGGGATGGCTACACCTTC
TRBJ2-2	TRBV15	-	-	CATSRDLGRGAGERFF	TGTGCCACCAGCAGAGATCTGGGCCGGGGCGCCGGGGAGCGGTTTTTT
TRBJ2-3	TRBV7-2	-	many	CASSLRQTSTDTQYF	TGTGCCAGCAGCTTACGTCAGACTAGCACAGATACGCAGTATTTT
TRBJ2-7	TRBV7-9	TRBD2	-	CASSPTSGIFSYEQYF	TGTGCCAGCAGCCCTACTAGCGGGATCTTCTCCTACGAGCAGTACTTC
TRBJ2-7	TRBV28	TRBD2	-	CASSSTGTSGNSYEQYF	TGTGCCAGCAGTTCAACCGGGACTAGCGGAAACTCCTACGAGCAGTACTTC
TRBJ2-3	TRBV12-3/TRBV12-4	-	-	CASSPRGTSTGTQYF	TGTGCCAGCAGCCCCCGAGGGACAAGTACAGGTACGCAGTATTTT
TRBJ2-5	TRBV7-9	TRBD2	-	CASSSPPTSGGNQETQYF	TGTGCCAGCAGCTCCCCACCGACTAGCGGGGGGAACCAAGAGACCCAGTACTTC
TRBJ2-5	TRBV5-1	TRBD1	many	CASSLDGMTGTGVETQYF	TGCGCCAGCAGCTTGGATGGCATGACCGGGACAGGGGTTGAGACCCAGTACTTC
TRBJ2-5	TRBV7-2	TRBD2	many	CASSFTLAGGPVTVTQYF	TGTGCCAGCAGCTTCACTTTAGCGGGGGGCCCTGTTACGGTGACCCAGTACTTC
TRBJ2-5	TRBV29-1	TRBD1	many	CSGRTGFFSQETQYF	TGCAGCGGGAGGACAGGGTTTTTTTCCCAAGAGACCCAGTACTTC
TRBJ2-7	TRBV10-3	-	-	CAISALGQNLTYEQYF	TGTGCCATCAGCGCCTTAGGACAGAACCTCACCTACGAGCAGTACTTC
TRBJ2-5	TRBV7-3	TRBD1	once	CASSLKGPNDRGWGETQYF	TGTGCCAGCAGCTTAAAGGGTCCCAATGACAGGGGGTGGGGAGAGACCCAGTACTTC
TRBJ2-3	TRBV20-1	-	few	CSARDHRGSGDTQYF	TGCAGTGCTAGAGATCATCGGGGTTCTGGGGATACGCAGTATTTT
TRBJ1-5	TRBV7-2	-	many	CASTAGPTRWPQHF	TGTGCCAGCACCGCAGGACCCACCCGGTGGCCCCAGCATTTT
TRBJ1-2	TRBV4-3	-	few	CASSQDQLPGVKSYGYTF	TGCGCCAGCAGCCAAGATCAGCTTCCGGGGGTGAAGAGCTATGGCTACACCTTC
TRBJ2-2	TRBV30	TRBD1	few	CAWNLRGPTGELFF	TGTGCCTGGAACCTTAGGGGGCCCACCGGGGAGCTGTTTTTT
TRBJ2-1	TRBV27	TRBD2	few	CASSLPIPLTSGGSYNEQFF	TGTGCCAGCAGTTTGCCCATTCCTCTCACTAGCGGGGGTTCCTACAATGAGCAGTTCTTC
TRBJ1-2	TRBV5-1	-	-	CASNKGLDYGYTF	TGCGCCAGCAACAAGGGGTTAGACTATGGCTACACCTTC
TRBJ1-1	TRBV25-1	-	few	CASSPPGGGTEVFF	TGTGCCAGCAGTCCCCCAGGAGGTGGCACTGAAGTTTTCTTT
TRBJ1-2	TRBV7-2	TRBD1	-	CASSRPGQGAPDGYTF	TGTGCCAGCAGTAGACCGGGACAGGGGGCGCCGGATGGCTACACCTTC
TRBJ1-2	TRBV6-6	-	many	CASYRGGGDGYTF	TGTGCCAGCTACCGGGGGGGCGGTGACGGCTACACCTTC
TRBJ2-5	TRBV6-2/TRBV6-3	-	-	CASKFRGGRIQETQYF	TGTGCCAGCAAATTCCGTGGGGGGCGTATCCAAGAGACCCAGTACTTC
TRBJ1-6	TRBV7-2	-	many	CASSLVKTAPNSPLHF	TGTGCCAGCAGCTTAGTAAAGACAGCCCCCAATTCACCCCTCCACTTT
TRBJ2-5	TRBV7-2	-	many	CASSPIGETQYF	TGTGCCAGCAGCCCAATTGGGGAGACCCAGTACTTC
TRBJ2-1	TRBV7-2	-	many	CASSLFSRGVNNEQFF	TGTGCCAGCAGCTTATTTTCTAGGGGTGTGAACAATGAGCAGTTCTTC
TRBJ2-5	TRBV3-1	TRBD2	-	CASSTSGGETQYF	TGTGCCAGCAGCACTAGCGGTGGGGAGACCCAGTACTTC
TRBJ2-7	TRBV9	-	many	CASSPLAGAHEQYF	TGTGCCAGCAGCCCATTGGCGGGTGCCCACGAGCAGTACTTC
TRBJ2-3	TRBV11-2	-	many	CASSLLAGALTDTQYF	TGTGCCAGCAGCTTATTGGCGGGGGCGCTCACAGATACGCAGTATTTT
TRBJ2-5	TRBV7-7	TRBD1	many	CASSPQRGRAETQYF	TGTGCTAGCAGCCCCCAAAGGGGGCGAGCAGAGACCCAGTACTTC
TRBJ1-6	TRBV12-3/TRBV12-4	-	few	CASNYRGQSNSPPHF	TGTGCCAGCAACTACCGGGGACAAAGTAATTCACCCCCCCACTTT
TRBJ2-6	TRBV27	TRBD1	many	CASGLTGGGANVLTF	TGTGCCAGCGGCCTAACAGGGGGAGGGGCCAACGTCCTGACTTTC
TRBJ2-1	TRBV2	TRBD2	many	CATEPGLAGDEQFF	TGTGCCACCGAACCGGGACTAGCGGGTGATGAGCAGTTCTTC
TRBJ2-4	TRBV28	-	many	CASSLGDPYSGQYF	TGTGCCAGCAGTTTGGGGGATCCCTACTCGGGGCAGTACTTC
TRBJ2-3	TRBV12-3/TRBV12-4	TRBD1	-	CASRPTGSFGTDTQYF	TGTGCCAGCAGGCCGACAGGGAGTTTCGGCACAGATACGCAGTATTTT
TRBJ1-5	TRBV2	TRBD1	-	CASSAGTGRYQPQHF	TGTGCCAGCAGTGCCGGGACAGGGCGCTATCAGCCCCAGCATTTT
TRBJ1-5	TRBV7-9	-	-	CASSLGDVSNQPQHF	TGTGCCAGCAGCTTAGGTGACGTGAGCAATCAGCCCCAGCATTTT
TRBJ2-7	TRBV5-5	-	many	CASSFVHSYEQYF	TGTGCCAGCAGCTTTGTGCACTCCTACGAGCAGTACTTC
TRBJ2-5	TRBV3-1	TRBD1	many	CASSRQGGSRETQYF	TGTGCCAGCAGCCGACAGGGTGGATCGCGAGAGACCCAGTACTTC
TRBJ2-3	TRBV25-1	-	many	CASSERQLAGTDTQYF	TGTGCCAGCAGTGAACGGCAGCTCGCAGGCACAGATACGCAGTATTTT
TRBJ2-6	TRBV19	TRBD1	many	CASSIDRVSGANVLTF	TGTGCCAGTAGTATCGACAGGGTCTCTGGGGCCAACGTCCTGACTTTC
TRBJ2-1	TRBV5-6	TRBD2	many	CASIGLAGVSYNEQFF	TGTGCCAGCATTGGACTAGCGGGGGTATCCTACAATGAGCAGTTCTTC
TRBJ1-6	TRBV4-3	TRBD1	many	CASSQDWDRLYSYNSPLHF	TGCGCCAGCAGCCAAGACTGGGACAGGTTGTACTCCTATAATTCACCCCTCCACTTT
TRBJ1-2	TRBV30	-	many	CAWSGGPGGYTF	TGTGCCTGGAGTGGGGGGCCAGGCGGCTACACCTTC
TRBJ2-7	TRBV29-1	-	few	CSVMSGTRAPYEQYF	TGCAGCGTTATGTCGGGGACTCGTGCCCCCTACGAGCAGTACTTC
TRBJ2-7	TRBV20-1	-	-	CSTRDRTGYNEQYF	TGCAGTACTAGAGATAGAACAGGGTACAATGAGCAGTACTTC
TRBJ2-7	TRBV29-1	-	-	CSVEFSYEQYF	TGCAGCGTTGAATTCTCCTACGAGCAGTACTTC